This T cell receptor (beta chain) was sequenced during a study of PD-1 blockade in classical Hodgkin lymphoma. Whole-study context: Patients were administered nivolumab (3 mg/kg intravenously) every 2 weeks. The study's findings and limits: Baseline diversity in complete responders resembled that of newly diagnosed patients. The causes of the repertoire differences, possibly disease activity or prior therapy, remain undefined. Compared with healthy donors, newly diagnosed patients reportedly showed lower baseline TCR diversity.

Comments on this clone: No antigen is known for it.

In germline, CDR1 is LNHDA, CDR2 SQIVND (reference sequence). The J segment lost 6 bases and the V segment lost 4 bases, leaving 1 base of the junction unmatched. This CDR3 contains 14 residues. TCRdb keeps only in-frame clones here, not all; method: immunoSEQ multiplex PCR. Counted here are over 70,000 clones, approximately 90% occurring once; the ten biggest clones make up approximately 2.9%. Time point defined: cycle 4 day 1 (C4D1), after more than five weeks of nivolumab. There was relapse after autologous stem cell transplantation in every patient, and there was variation in brentuximab vedotin exposure.

The sample in question was peripheral blood mononuclear cells (PBMCs), obtained before the fourth cycle of nivolumab. V is TRBV19 and J is TRBJ1-6, with 9 bases lining up with TRBD1. This TCR came from a human donor with classical Hodgkin lymphoma. CDR3 region: CASSTGQGNSPLHF. The CDR3 nucleotides read TGTGCCAGTAGTACGGGACAGGGTAATTCACCCCTCCACTTT. The complete variable domain, with remaining parts taken from reference TRBV19 and TRBJ1-6, reads DGGITQSPKYLFRKEGQNVTLSCEQNLNHDAMYWYRQDPGQGLRLIYYSQIVNDFQKGDIAEGYSVSREKKESFPLTVTSAQKNPTAFYLCASSTGQGNSPLHFGNGTRLTVT.